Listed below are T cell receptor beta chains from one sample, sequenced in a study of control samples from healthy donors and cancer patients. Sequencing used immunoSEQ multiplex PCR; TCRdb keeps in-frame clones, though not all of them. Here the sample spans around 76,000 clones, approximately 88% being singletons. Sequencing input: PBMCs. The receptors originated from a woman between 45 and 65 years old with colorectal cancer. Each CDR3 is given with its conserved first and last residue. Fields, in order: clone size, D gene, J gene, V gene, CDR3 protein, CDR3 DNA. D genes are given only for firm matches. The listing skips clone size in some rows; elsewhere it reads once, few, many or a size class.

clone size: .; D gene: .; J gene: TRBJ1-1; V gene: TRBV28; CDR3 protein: CASGMLQGVAEAFF; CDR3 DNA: TGTGCCAGCGGTATGTTACAGGGAGTTGCTGAAGCTTTCTTT
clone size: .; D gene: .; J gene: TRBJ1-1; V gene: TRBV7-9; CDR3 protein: CASSLSTDEAFF; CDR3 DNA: TGTGCCAGCAGCTTAAGTACTGATGAAGCTTTCTTT
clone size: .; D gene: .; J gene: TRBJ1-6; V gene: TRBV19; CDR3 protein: CASSMAGPYNSPLHF; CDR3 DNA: TGTGCCAGTAGTATGGCGGGGCCCTATAATTCACCCCTCCACTTT
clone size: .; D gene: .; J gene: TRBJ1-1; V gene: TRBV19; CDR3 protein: CAAYRGTEAFF; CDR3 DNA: TGTGCCGCCTACAGAGGCACTGAAGCTTTCTTT
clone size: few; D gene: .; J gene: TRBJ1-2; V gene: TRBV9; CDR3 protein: CASSTHLTGSGYTF; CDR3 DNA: TGTGCCAGCAGCACCCACCTAACAGGGTCTGGCTACACCTTC
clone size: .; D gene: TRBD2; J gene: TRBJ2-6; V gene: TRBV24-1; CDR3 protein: CAISRGGAGANVLTF; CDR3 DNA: TGTGCCATCAGTCGGGGGGGAGCAGGGGCCAACGTCCTGACTTTC
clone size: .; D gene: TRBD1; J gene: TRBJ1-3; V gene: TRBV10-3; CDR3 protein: CAIGGDRAGNTIYF; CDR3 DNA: TGTGCCATCGGGGGGGACAGGGCTGGAAACACCATATATTTT
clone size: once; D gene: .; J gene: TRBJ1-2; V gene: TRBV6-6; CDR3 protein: CASSPQGNYGYTF; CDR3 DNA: TGTGCCAGCAGTCCGCAGGGGAACTATGGCTACACCTTC
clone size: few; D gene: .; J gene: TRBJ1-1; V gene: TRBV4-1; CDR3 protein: CASSQMPWMNTEAFF; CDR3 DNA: TGCGCCAGCAGCCAAATGCCATGGATGAACACTGAAGCTTTCTTT
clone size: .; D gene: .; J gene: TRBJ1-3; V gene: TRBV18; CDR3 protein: CASSPNQGSSGNTIYF; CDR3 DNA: TGTGCCAGCTCACCCAATCAGGGTTCCTCTGGAAACACCATATATTTT
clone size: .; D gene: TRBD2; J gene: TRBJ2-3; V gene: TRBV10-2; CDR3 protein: CASSGAGGPNTQYF; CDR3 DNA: TGCGCCAGCAGTGGAGCGGGGGGCCCCAATACGCAGTATTTT
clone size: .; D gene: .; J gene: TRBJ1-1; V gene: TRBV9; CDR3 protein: CASSLTAGPMNTEAFF; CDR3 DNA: TGTGCCAGCAGCTTAACTGCCGGGCCCATGAACACTGAAGCTTTCTTT
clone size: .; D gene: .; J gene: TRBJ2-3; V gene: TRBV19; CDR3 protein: CATRRRGPLLDTQYF; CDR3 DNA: TGTGCCACCAGGAGGCGGGGGCCCCTATTGGATACGCAGTATTTT
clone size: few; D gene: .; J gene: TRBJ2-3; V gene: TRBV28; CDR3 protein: CASSLQDTQYF; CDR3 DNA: TGTGCCAGCAGTTTACAGGATACGCAGTATTTT
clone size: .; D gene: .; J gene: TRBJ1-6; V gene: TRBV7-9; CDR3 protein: CASSGRGIYNSPLHF; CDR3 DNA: TGTGCCAGCAGCGGGCGGGGGATTTATAATTCACCCCTCCACTTT
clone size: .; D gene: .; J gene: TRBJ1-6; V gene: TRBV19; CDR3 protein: CASSSGVRDNSPLHF; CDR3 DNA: TGTGCCAGTAGCTCAGGGGTGAGGGATAATTCACCCCTCCACTTT
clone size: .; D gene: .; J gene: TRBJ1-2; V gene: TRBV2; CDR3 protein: CASSVGQGRLGANYGYTF; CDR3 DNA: TGTGCCAGCAGTGTAGGGCAGGGCAGGTTGGGCGCTAACTATGGCTACACCTTC
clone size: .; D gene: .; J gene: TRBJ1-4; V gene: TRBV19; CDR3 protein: CASSIGAGSSEKLFF; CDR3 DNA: TGTGCCAGTAGTATAGGCGCAGGGTCGAGTGAAAAACTGTTTTTT
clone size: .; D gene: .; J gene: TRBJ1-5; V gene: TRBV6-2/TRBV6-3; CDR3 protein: CASSYSGTANQPQHF; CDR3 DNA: TGTGCCAGCAGTTACTCGGGGACGGCAAATCAGCCCCAGCATTTT
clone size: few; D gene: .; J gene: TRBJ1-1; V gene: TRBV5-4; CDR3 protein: CASSSYNRPITEAFF; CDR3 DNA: TGTGCCAGCAGCTCCTACAACCGACCAATCACTGAAGCTTTCTTT
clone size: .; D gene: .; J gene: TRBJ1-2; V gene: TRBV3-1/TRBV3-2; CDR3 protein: CASSQVLDGYTF; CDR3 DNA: TGTGCCAGCAGCCAAGTATTGGATGGCTACACCTTC
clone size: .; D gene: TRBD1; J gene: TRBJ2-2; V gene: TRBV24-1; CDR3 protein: CATSDSGQGGGTGELFF; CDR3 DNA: TGTGCCACCAGTGACTCGGGACAGGGAGGCGGCACCGGGGAGCTGTTTTTT
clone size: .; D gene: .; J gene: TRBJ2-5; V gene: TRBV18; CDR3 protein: CASSPKSLGRRPGETQYF; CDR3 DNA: TGTGCCAGCTCACCAAAGTCCCTGGGACGGAGGCCGGGGGAGACCCAGTACTTC
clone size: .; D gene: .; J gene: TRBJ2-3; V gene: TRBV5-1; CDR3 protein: CASSLEGGSTDTQYF; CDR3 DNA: TGCGCCAGCAGCTTGGAGGGGGGTAGCACAGATACGCAGTATTTT
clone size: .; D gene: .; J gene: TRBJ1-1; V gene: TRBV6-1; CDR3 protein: CASSDRGWTEAFF; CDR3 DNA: TGTGCCAGCAGTGACAGGGGATGGACTGAAGCTTTCTTT
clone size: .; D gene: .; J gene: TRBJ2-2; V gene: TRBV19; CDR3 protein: CASSPPLGNGGELFF; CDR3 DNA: TGTGCCAGTAGTCCTCCTTTGGGGAACGGCGGGGAGCTGTTTTTT
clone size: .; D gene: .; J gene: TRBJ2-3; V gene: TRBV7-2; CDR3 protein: CASSLDYTQYF; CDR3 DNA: TGTGCCAGCAGCCTGGACTATACGCAGTATTTT
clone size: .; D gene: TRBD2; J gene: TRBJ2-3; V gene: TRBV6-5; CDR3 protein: CASSYSTSLTRDTQYF; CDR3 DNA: TGTGCCAGCAGTTACTCGACTAGCCTAACCAGAGATACGCAGTATTTT
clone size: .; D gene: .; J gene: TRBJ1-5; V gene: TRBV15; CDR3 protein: CATSRDPGSNQPQHF; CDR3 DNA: TGTGCCACCAGCAGAGATCCGGGTAGCAATCAGCCCCAGCATTTT
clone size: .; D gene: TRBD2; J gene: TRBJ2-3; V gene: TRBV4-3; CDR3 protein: CASSQDLLAGGKDTQYF; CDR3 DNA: TGCGCCAGCAGCCAAGATCTGCTAGCGGGGGGAAAAGATACGCAGTATTTT
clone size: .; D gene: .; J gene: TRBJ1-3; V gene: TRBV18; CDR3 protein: CASSGTAASGNTIYF; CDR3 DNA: TGTGCCAGCTCAGGTACAGCGGCCTCTGGAAACACCATATATTTT
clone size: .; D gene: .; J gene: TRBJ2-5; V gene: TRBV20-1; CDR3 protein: CSASNRLGQETQYF; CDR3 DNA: TGCAGTGCTAGTAACAGGTTGGGTCAAGAGACCCAGTACTTC
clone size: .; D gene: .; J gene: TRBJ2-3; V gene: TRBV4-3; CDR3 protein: CASSQGTDADTQYF; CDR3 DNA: TGCGCCAGCAGCCAAGGGACAGACGCAGATACGCAGTATTTT
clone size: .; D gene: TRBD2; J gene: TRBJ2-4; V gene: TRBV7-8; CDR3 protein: CASSLEPPGGPRKNIQYF; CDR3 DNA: TGTGCCAGCAGCTTAGAGCCGCCGGGGGGGCCGCGCAAAAACATTCAGTACTTC
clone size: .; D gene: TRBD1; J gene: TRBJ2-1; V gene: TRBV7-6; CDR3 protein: CASSLRGLENEQFF; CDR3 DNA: TGTGCCAGCAGCTTAAGGGGGCTCGAAAATGAGCAGTTCTTC
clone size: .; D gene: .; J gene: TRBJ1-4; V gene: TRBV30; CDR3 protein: CAWSEGTVTNEKLFF; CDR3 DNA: TGTGCCTGGAGCGAGGGGACGGTAACTAATGAAAAACTGTTTTTT
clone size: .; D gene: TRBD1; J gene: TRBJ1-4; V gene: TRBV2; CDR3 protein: CASNPRPDRIFEKLFF; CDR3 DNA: TGTGCCAGCAATCCTCGACCGGACAGGATTTTTGAAAAACTGTTTTTT
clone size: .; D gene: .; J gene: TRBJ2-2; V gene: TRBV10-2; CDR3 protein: CASSVGVAGELFF; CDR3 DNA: TGCGCCAGCAGCGTAGGGGTGGCCGGGGAGCTGTTTTTT
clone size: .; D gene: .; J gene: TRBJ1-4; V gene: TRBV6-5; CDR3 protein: CASIERGSNEKLFF; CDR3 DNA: TGTGCCAGCATCGAGCGGGGTTCTAATGAAAAACTGTTTTTT
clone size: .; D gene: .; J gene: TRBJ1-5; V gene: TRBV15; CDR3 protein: CATSSERGSNQPQHF; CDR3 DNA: TGTGCCACCAGCAGCGAGCGGGGAAGCAATCAGCCCCAGCATTTT
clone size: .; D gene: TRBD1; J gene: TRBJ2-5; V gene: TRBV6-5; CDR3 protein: CASRQGPQETQYF; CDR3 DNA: TGTGCCAGCAGACAGGGGCCTCAAGAGACCCAGTACTTC
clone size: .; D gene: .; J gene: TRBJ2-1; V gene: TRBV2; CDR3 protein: CASSEGPYNEQFF; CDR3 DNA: TGTGCCAGCAGTGAGGGGCCCTACAATGAGCAGTTCTTC
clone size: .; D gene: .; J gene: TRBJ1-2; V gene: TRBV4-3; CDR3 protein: CASSQGTGGYGYTF; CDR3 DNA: TGCGCCAGCAGCCAAGGGACGGGAGGGTATGGCTACACCTTC
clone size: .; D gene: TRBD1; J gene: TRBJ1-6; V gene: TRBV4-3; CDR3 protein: CASSHASGQGVLALHF; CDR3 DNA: TGCGCCAGCAGCCACGCTTCGGGACAGGGCGTTTTAGCCCTCCACTTT
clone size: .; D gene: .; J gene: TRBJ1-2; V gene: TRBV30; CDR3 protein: CAFPMDGSTNYGYTF; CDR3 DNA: TGTGCCTTCCCCATGGACGGCTCTACAAACTATGGCTACACCTTC
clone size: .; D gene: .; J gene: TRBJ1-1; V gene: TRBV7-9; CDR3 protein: CASSLRGSEAFF; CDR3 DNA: TGTGCCAGCAGCCTCCGGGGATCTGAAGCTTTCTTT
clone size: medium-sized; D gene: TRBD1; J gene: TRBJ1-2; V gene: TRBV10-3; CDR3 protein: CAISESGTARGDYGYTF; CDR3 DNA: TGTGCCATCAGTGAGTCTGGGACAGCCCGAGGGGACTATGGCTACACCTTC
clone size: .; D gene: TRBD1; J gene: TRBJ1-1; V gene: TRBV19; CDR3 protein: CASRGQGAWTEAFF; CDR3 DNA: TGTGCCAGTAGGGGACAGGGGGCATGGACTGAAGCTTTCTTT
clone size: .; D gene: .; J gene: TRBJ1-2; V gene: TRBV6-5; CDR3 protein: CASSYSRAGPVYGYTF; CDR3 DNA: TGTGCCAGCAGTTACTCTCGGGCAGGGCCAGTCTATGGCTACACCTTC
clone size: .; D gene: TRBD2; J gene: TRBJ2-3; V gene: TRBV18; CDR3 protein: CASSPGLAASTDTQYF; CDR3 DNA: TGTGCCAGCTCACCTGGACTAGCGGCTAGCACAGATACGCAGTATTTT
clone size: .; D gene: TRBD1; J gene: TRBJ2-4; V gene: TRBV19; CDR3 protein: CASSPGQGASLAKNIQYF; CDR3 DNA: TGTGCCAGTAGTCCGGGACAGGGGGCTTCCCTAGCCAAAAACATTCAGTACTTC
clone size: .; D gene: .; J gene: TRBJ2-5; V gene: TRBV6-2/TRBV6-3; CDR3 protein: CASSYGGSSQETQYF; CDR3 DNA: TGTGCCAGCAGTTACGGGGGCTCCTCCCAAGAGACCCAGTACTTC
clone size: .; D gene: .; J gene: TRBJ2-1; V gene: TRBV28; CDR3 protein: CATNPTDGWEQFF; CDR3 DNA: TGTGCCACCAACCCAACCGATGGATGGGAGCAGTTCTTC
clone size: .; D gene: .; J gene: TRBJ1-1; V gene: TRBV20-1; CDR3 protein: CSAGPGMAFF; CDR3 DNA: TGCAGTGCGGGACCAGGGATGGCTTTCTTT